This T cell receptor beta chain was observed in a study of blood T cell repertoires in COVID-19. Donors were grouped by their self-reported clinical history. The V end was cut by 7 bases, the J end by 7 bases, with 22 bases between. The CDR3 loop spans 15 amino acids. CDR1 and CDR2 from the germline V gene are MNHEY and SVGAGI. TCRdb's table, derived via immunoSEQ multiplex PCR, lists solely in-frame clones and lacks some. The repertoire holds about 390,000 clones, about 83% seen once, with roughly a tenth in the top ten. The material sequenced was PBMCs or T cells enriched from blood (not recorded which). This rearrangement joins TRBV6-5 to TRBJ1-2, with D maybe TRBD1 (5 bases). The sequence came from a woman aged 45-65 years who had recovered from COVID-19. The CDR3 loop reads CASTTNGEGPTGYTF. CDR3 nucleotide sequence: TGTGCCAGCACCACCAACGGGGAGGGGCCGACTGGCTACACCTTC.